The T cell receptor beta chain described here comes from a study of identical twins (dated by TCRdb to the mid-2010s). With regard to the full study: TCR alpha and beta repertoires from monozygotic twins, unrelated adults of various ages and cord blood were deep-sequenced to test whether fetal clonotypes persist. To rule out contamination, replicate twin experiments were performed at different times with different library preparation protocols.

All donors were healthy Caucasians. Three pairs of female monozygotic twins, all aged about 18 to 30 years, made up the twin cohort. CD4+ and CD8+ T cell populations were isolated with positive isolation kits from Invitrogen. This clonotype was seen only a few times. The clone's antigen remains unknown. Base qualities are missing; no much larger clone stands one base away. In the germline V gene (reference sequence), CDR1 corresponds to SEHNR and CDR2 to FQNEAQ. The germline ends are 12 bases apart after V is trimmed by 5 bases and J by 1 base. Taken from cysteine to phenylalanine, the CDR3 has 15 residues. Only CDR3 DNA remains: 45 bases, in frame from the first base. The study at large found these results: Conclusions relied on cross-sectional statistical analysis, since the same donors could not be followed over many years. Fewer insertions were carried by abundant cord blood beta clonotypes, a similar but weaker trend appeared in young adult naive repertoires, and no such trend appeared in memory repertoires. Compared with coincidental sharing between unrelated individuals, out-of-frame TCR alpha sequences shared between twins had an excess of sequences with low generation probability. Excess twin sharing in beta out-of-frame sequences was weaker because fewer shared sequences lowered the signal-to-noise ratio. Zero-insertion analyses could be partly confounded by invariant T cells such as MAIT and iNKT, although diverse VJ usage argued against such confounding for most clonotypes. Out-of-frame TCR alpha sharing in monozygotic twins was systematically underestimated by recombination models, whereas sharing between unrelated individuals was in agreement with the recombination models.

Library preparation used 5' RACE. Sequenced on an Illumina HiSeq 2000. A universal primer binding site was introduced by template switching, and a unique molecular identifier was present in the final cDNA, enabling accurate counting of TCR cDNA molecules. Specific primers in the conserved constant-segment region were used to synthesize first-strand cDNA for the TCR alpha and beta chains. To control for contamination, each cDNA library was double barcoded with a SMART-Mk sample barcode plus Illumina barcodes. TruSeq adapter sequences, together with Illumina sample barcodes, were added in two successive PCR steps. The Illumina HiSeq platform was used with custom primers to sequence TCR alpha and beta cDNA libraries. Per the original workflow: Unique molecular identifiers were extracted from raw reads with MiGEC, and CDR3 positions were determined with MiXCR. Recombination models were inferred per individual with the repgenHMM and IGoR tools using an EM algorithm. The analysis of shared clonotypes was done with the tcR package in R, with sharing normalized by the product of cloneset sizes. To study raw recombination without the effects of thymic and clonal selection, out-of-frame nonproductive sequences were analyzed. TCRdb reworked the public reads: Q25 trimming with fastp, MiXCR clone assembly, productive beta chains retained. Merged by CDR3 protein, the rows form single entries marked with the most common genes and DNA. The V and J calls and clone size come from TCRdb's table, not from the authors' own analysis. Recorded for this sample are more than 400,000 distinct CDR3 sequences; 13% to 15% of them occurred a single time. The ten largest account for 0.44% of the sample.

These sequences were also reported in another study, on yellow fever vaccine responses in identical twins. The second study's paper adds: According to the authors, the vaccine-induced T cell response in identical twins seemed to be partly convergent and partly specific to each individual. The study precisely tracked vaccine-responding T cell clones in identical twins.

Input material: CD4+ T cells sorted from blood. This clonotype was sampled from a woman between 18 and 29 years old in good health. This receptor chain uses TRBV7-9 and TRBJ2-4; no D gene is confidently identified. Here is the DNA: TGTGCCAGCAGCCCCCTCCTGGAGGCCAAAAACATTCAGTACTTC. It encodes CASSPLLEAKNIQYF.